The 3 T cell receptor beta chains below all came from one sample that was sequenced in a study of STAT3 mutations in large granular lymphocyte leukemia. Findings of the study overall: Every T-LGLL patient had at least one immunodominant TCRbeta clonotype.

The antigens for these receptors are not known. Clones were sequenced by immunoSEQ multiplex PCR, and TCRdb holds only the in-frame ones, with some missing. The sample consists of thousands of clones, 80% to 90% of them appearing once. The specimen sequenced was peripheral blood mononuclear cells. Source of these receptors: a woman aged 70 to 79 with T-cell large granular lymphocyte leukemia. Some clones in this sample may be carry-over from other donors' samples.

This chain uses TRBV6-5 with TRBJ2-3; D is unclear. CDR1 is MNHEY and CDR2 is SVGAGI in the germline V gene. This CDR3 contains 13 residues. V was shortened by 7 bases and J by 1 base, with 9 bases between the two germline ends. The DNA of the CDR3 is TGTGCCAGCATCCCCAGCGGCACAGATACGCAGTATTTT. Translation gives CASIPSGTDTQYF.

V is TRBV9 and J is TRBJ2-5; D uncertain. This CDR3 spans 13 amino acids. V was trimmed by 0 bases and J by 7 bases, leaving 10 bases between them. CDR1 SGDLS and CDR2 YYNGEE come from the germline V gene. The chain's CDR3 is CASSVGGFGTQYF. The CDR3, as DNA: TGTGCCAGCAGCGTAGGAGGTTTTGGGACCCAGTACTTC.

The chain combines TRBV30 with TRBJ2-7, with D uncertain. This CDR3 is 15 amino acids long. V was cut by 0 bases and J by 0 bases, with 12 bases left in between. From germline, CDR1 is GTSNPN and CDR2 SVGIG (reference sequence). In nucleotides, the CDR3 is TGTGCCTGGAGTGTGGGCAGTACTCCCTCCTACGAGCAGTACTTC. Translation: CAWSVGSTPSYEQYF.